The present T cell receptor (beta chain) was sequenced within a study of T cells in Graves' hyperthyroidism and ophthalmopathy. This clonotype was recorded at least ten times. From RNA transcripts, TCR beta CDR3 regions were amplified. Carried out on the TCR CDR3, a first-round RT-PCR used the HTBI primer set. One entry per CDR3 protein, called by TCRdb with MiXCR from the multiplex PCR reads. The sample holds about 460,000 distinct CDR3 sequences, approximately 23% seen once. Sequenced material: blood. This TCR came from a woman aged 65 to 85 with Graves' ophthalmopathy.

The CDR3 here is CASSLGLNTGELFF. In DNA form, the CDR3 reads TGTGCCAGCAGTTTAGGGCTGAACACCGGGGAGCTGTTTTTT. The chain employs TRBV6-1 and TRBJ2-2; no clear D gene. V was cut by 5 bases and J by 1 base, with 8 bases left in between. Germline CDR1 reads MNHNS; CDR2 reads SASEGT. The CDR3 consists of 14 residues.